The 29 T cell receptor beta chains presented below share a single source sample, sequenced in a study of OX40 agonist ivuxolimab in advanced cancers. Profiling relied on immunoSEQ multiplex PCR, and the TCRdb table lists in-frame clones only, not all of them. The table lists some 65,000 clones, roughly 87% of them singletons. Sequences were derived from CD4+ or CD8+ T cells sorted from blood, sampled in a trial of the OX40 agonist ivuxolimab. Every receptor here comes from an adult with an advanced solid tumor such as melanoma, head and neck, liver or kidney cancer.

The genes are TRBV28 and TRBJ1-3; D not certain. This CDR3 has 10 amino acids. V gave up 10 bases and J gave up 4 bases, with 5 bases separating them. Germline V gene data show CDR1 as MDHEN and CDR2 as SYDVKM. Here the CDR3 DNA reads TGTGCCACCCGAGGAAACACCATATATTTT. As protein: CATRGNTIYF.

The chain carries TRBV12-5 and TRBJ2-2; 8 bases map to TRBD1. Germline CDR1 and CDR2: LGHNT and FRNRAP. The CDR3 runs to 16 residues. After removal of 1 base from V and 2 bases from J, the junction contained 3 bases not matched to a gene. CDR3 protein: CASGLGQGANTGELFF. In nucleotides, the CDR3 is TGTGCTAGTGGTTTGGGGCAGGGGGCTAACACCGGGGAGCTGTTTTTT.

This chain connects TRBV28 to TRBJ1-2; a weak D match, TRBD1 (6 bases). The CDR3 runs 12 residues. Germline CDR1 reads MDHEN; CDR2 reads SYDVKM. V gave up 10 bases and J gave up 13 bases, with 22 bases separating them. CDR3 protein: CATGAGGGRFTF. Written as DNA, the CDR3 is TGTGCCACAGGAGCGGGGGGCGGGCGGTTCACCTTC.

This sequence joins TRBV14 and TRBJ1-5; D unresolved. Per the germline V gene, CDR1 is SGHDN and CDR2 is FVKESK. The CDR3 has 13 amino acids. The V gene lost 4 bases and the J gene lost 3 bases, with 7 bases spanning the gap. This CDR3 reads CASSPRDNQPQHF. The CDR3 nucleotides read TGTGCCAGCAGCCCCCGGGACAATCAGCCCCAGCATTTT.

V is TRBV9 and J is TRBJ2-2; 12 bases are shared with TRBD2. Germline CDR1 is SGDLS and CDR2 is YYNGEE. The CDR3 totals 18 residues. Trimming took 1 base from V and 6 from J; bases not matched to a gene: 10. The CDR3 sequence: CASSVRNLAGGAAGELFF. The CDR3 nucleotides are TGTGCCAGCAGCGTACGTAATCTAGCGGGGGGGGCCGCCGGGGAGCTGTTTTTT.

This clone was found once. This chain uses TRBV19 with TRBJ1-6; D is unresolved. The CDR3 is 13 amino acids. The germline gives CDR1 LNHDA, CDR2 SQIVND (reference sequence). The V end lost 7 bases, the J end lost 7 bases, and 11 bases lay between the germline ends. CDR3 residues: CASTPTRNSPLHF. In nucleotides, the CDR3 is TGTGCCAGTACCCCGACGAGGAATTCACCCCTCCACTTT.

A single count supports this clone. CDR3 nucleotides: TGTGCCAGCAGCAAATTCCCCGGGACCGCGAACACCGGGGAGCTGTTTTTT. Encoded protein: CASSKFPGTANTGELFF. V and J are TRBV11-2 and TRBJ2-2, with D perhaps given as TRBD1 or TRBD2 (5 bases each). CDR3 length: 17 amino acids. The ends were cut back, 5 bases at V and 0 bases at J, with 16 bases in the middle. Germline CDR1 and CDR2: SGHAT and FQNNGV.

The chain joins TRBV6-5 to TRBJ1-1, with D hard to call. Trimming took 2 bases from V and 6 from J, leaving 7 bases between them. The CDR3 contains 12 residues. The V gene's germline CDR1 is MNHEY and CDR2 SVGAGI. The DNA of the CDR3 is TGTGCCAGCAGTTACGGCCCGGCTGAAGCTTTCTTT. As protein: CASSYGPAEAFF.

V gene TRBV7-2 combines with J gene TRBJ1-3; D gene ambiguous. This CDR3 has 16 amino acids. Germline CDR1 and CDR2: SGHTA and FQGNSA. V shed 3 bases and J shed 4 bases, with 16 bases lying between them. CDR3 sequence: CASSFTAGGQGNTIYF. The CDR3 region has the DNA TGTGCCAGCAGCTTCACCGCTGGAGGGCAGGGAAACACCATATATTTT.

In this sample, this clone turned up once. The chain couples TRBV18 to TRBJ1-2, with TRBD1 matching 10 bases. V was clipped by 5 bases and J by 3 bases; unmatched bases: 6. This CDR3 region has 15 residues. CDR1 and CDR2 from the germline V gene are KGHSH and LQKENI. CDR3 in amino acids: CASSITTGGDYGYTF. The CDR3 DNA follows: TGTGCCAGCTCAATCACGACAGGGGGCGACTATGGCTACACCTTC.

This clone was found once. Written as DNA, the CDR3 is TGTGCGGGGAGCAACAACCTACAAGAGACCCAGTACTTC. As protein: CAGSNNLQETQYF. This rearrangement joins TRBV28 to TRBJ2-5; a weak D match, TRBD2 (5 bases). The CDR3 is 13 amino acids. Germline CDR1 is MDHEN and CDR2 is SYDVKM.

CDR3 region: CASSSTRDRAGNTIYF. CDR3 DNA: TGTGCCAGCAGTTCAACCCGGGACAGGGCTGGAAACACCATATATTTT. This chain uses TRBV28 with TRBJ1-3; the match to TRBD1 covers 9 bases. This CDR3 spans 16 amino acids. The ends lost 4 bases at V and 2 bases at J; junction bases unmatched: 6. Per germline, CDR1 MDHEN and CDR2 SYDVKM.

The V gene is TRBV18, the J gene TRBJ2-7, with D possibly being TRBD2 (5 bases). CDR3 length: 16 amino acids. Trimming cost V 3 bases and J 6 bases, with 21 bases left between them. CDR1 is KGHSH and CDR2 is LQKENI in the germline V gene. The CDR3 DNA follows: TGTGCCAGCTCACCCCTTGGCCGGGGAAGAGGTCCCGAGCAGTACTTC. As protein: CASSPLGRGRGPEQYF.

The CDR3 nucleotides are TGTGCCAGCAGTGAGACAGACACTAGCACAGATACGCAGTATTTT. Encoded protein: CASSETDTSTDTQYF. The genes are TRBV6-4 and TRBJ2-3; possible D gene TRBD1, 5 bases. This CDR3 has 15 amino acids. Germline loops: CDR1 MRHNA, CDR2 SNTAGT. V lost 3 bases to trimming and J lost 0 bases, with 10 bases between them.

The CDR3 reads CASSLGEGTSRFF. DNA for the CDR3: TGTGCCAGCAGCTTAGGGGAGGGAACGAGCAGGTTCTTC. The rearrangement links TRBV7-8 to TRBJ2-1; 7 bases fit TRBD2. CDR1 is SGHVS, CDR2 FQNEAQ, per germline. With 1 base clipped from V and 15 bases from J, the junction kept 9 bases outside the gene matches. This CDR3 has 13 amino acids.

The chain uses TRBV5-5 and TRBJ2-7, with TRBD1 matching 7 bases. V trimming: 8 bases; J trimming: 1 base; junction bases outside the gene matches: 12. Germline V lookup: CDR1 SGHKS, CDR2 YYEKEE (reference sequence). CDR3 length: 15 residues. CDR3 residues: CASNRLGTESYEQYF. The DNA of the CDR3 is TGTGCCAGTAACCGGTTGGGGACAGAGTCCTACGAGCAGTACTTC.

As DNA, the CDR3 is TGCGCCAGCAATTTCGCAATCAACACTGAAGCTTTCTTT. Encoded protein: CASNFAINTEAFF. V usage is TRBV5-1 and J usage is TRBJ1-1; D remains ambiguous. The germline gives CDR1 SGHRS, CDR2 YFSETQ. This CDR3 has 13 amino acids. The V end lost 6 bases, the J end lost 2 bases, and 11 bases lay between the germline ends.

The chain carries TRBV7-2 and TRBJ2-2, with 10 positions matching TRBD2. The trim removed 5 bases at V and 7 bases at J, leaving 10 bases unmatched. From germline, CDR1 is SGHTA and CDR2 FQGNSA. The CDR3 covers 16 residues. CDR3: CASSPERGGPSGELFF. The CDR3 DNA follows: TGTGCCAGCAGCCCGGAGCGGGGGGGCCCGAGCGGGGAGCTGTTTTTT.

The chain joins TRBV5-1 to TRBJ2-2, with TRBD2 matching over 7 bases. The CDR3 length is 15 residues. V was clipped by 5 bases and J by 4 bases; unmatched bases: 8. CDR1 SGHRS and CDR2 YFSETQ come from the germline V gene. CDR3 residues: CASRGGASSTGELFF. In DNA form, the CDR3 reads TGCGCCAGCAGGGGAGGGGCTAGCAGCACCGGGGAGCTGTTTTTT.

The DNA for the CDR3 is TGTGCCAGCAACAGGATTAGCTCTGGAAACACCATATATTTT. It yields the protein CASNRISSGNTIYF. This chain joins TRBV9 and TRBJ1-3, with D tentatively TRBD1 (5 bases). CDR1 is SGDLS, CDR2 YYNGEE, per germline. This CDR3 is 14 amino acids long. V was cut by 6 bases and J by 0 bases, with 10 bases left in between.

This chain joins TRBV7-5 and TRBJ2-3; TRBD2, the table's D call, lacks a check against the DNA. TRBV7-5 corresponds to a pseudogene. CDR3 length equals 16 residues. The CDR3: CARSLARGGGSDTQYF. CDR3 sequence (DNA): TGTGCCAGAAGCTTAGCTCGGGGGGGCGGGTCAGATACGCAGTATTTT.

V gene TRBV5-1 combines with J gene TRBJ2-7; 8 bases map to TRBD1. The J segment lost 5 bases and the V segment lost 3 bases, leaving 7 bases of the junction unmatched. This CDR3 has 14 residues. Germline V gives CDR1 SGHRS, CDR2 YFSETQ. The CDR3 DNA is TGCGCCAGCAGCTCGACAGGGGACGTCGACGAGCAGTACTTC. Residues: CASSSTGDVDEQYF.

This chain links TRBV7-2 with TRBJ1-5, with D possibly matching TRBD1 (5 bases). V was shortened by 1 base and J by 6 bases, with 10 bases between the two germline ends. Germline V CDR1 and CDR2: SGHTA, FQGNSA. This CDR3 is built from 14 residues. CDR3 DNA: TGTGCCAGCAGCTTAGTGGGGGGTCCTCAGCCCCAGCATTTT. Its translation: CASSLVGGPQPQHF. The full variable domain, with the rest looked up from reference TRBV7-2 and TRBJ1-5, is GAGVSQSPSNKVTEKGKDVELRCDPISGHTALYWYRQSLGQGLEFLIYFQGNSAPDKSGLPSDRFSAERTGGSVSTLTIQRTQQEDSAVYLCASSLVGGPQPQHFGDGTRLSIL.

This chain links TRBV5-1 with TRBJ2-5; D may be TRBD1 (6 bases). Germline-derived CDR1 and CDR2 are SGHRS and YFSETQ. Trimming left V 7 bases short and J 5 bases short, with 15 bases between. The CDR3 consists of 13 residues. CDR3 DNA sequence: TGCGCCAGCCAATCAGGGGTGGAGGAGACCCAGTACTTC. Residues: CASQSGVEETQYF.

The chain combines TRBV9 with TRBJ1-2; D not certain. V was cut by 0 bases and J by 4 bases, with 13 bases left in between. The CDR3 is 15 residues long. CDR1 is SGDLS, CDR2 YYNGEE, per germline. CDR3 sequence reads: CASSVANNQIYGYTF. In nucleotides, the CDR3 is TGTGCCAGCAGCGTAGCTAATAACCAGATCTATGGCTACACCTTC.

The chain is built from TRBV10-3 and TRBJ2-7; D possibly uses TRBD1 or TRBD2 (5 bases each). Germline values: CDR1 ENHRY, CDR2 SYGVKD. The CDR3 consists of 12 residues. V was shortened by 4 bases and J by 3 bases, with 7 bases between the two germline ends. CDR3 sequence: CAISGGIYEQYF. The CDR3 nucleotides read TGTGCCATCAGTGGGGGGATCTACGAGCAGTACTTC.

This chain links TRBV6-5 with TRBJ2-7, with 12 nucleotides matching TRBD2. The germline CDR1 and CDR2 sequences are MNHEY and SVGAGI. The V and J ends lost 5 bases and 6 bases, in that order; junction bases with no gene match: 8. This CDR3 has 15 residues. The DNA of the CDR3 is TGTGCCAGCAGTGCTGTGACTAGCGGGGGCAGCGAGCAGTACTTC. As protein: CASSAVTSGGSEQYF.

The chain uses TRBV5-1 and TRBJ2-7; D might be TRBD2 (5 bases). Germline V lookup: CDR1 SGHRS, CDR2 YFSETQ. Deletions cut 6 bases from V and 6 bases from J, with 16 bases between. This CDR3 has 13 residues. The chain's CDR3 is CASKGEEVSEQYF. The CDR3 region has the DNA TGCGCCAGCAAAGGAGAGGAGGTTTCCGAGCAGTACTTC.

This sequence joins TRBV19 and TRBJ1-5, with a possible D match to TRBD1 (5 bases). CDR3 length: 16 residues. Germline V gene sequence: CDR1 LNHDA, CDR2 SQIVND (reference sequence). With 4 bases removed from V and 6 bases from J, the gap between germline ends came to 19 bases. The CDR3 protein is CASSNPIGARGQPQHF. CDR3 bases: TGTGCCAGTAGTAATCCGATCGGGGCGCGGGGTCAGCCCCAGCATTTT.